The entry below describes one T cell receptor (beta chain). Its antigen is still unknown. The sample is drawn from a study of blood T cells in healthy people across ages. As for the study in general: Template switching recovered approximately one barcoded beta molecule for every two T cells.

Study results and caveats: The percentage of naive T cells correlated strongly with TCR beta diversity. Older individuals had lower TCR beta diversity per million T cells (the decline was roughly linear). With donor CMV status unknown, expanded clonotype changes were possibly confounded.

V was clipped by 5 bases and J by 2 bases, with 16 bases between them. This CDR3 spans 15 amino acids. CDR1 and CDR2 from the germline V gene are MDHEN and SYDVKM. The use of a sample-barcoded 5' primer and a J-beta primer mix characterized a second PCR of about 7 to 12 cycles. One entry per CDR3 protein results from TCRdb running MiXCR on the 5' RACE reads. This sample has 1.6 million or so distinct CDR3 sequences, with about 31% found just once. The sequenced sample was blood. The clonotype comes from a woman aged 30 to 39 in good health. The chain employs TRBV28 and TRBJ2-7; D may be TRBD1 (6 bases). The CDR3 loop is CASSPGQSLTYEQYF. The CDR3 DNA reads TGTGCCAGCAGTCCCGGACAGTCTCTTACCTACGAGCAGTACTTC.